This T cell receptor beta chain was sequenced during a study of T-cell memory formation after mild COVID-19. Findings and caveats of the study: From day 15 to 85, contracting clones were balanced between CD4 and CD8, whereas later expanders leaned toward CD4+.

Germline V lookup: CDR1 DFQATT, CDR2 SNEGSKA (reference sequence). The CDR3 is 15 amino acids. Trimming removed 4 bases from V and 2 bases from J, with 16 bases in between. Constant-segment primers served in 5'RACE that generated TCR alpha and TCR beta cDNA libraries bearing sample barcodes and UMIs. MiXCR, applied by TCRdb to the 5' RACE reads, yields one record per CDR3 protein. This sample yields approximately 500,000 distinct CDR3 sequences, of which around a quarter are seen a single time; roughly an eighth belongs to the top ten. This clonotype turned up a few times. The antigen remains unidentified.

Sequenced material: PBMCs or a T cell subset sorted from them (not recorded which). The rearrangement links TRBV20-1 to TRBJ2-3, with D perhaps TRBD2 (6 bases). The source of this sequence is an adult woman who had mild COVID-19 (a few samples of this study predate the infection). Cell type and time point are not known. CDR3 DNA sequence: TGCAGTGCTATGAGCCAGGGCGGGGTCACAGATACGCAGTATTTT. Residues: CSAMSQGGVTDTQYF.